The 19 T cell receptor beta chains below come from one sample, sequenced in a study of monozygotic twins with inflammatory bowel disease. TCRdb reprocessed the 5' RACE reads and keeps a single row for each CDR3 protein, giving no DNA. The record lists 200,000 to 250,000 distinct CDR3 sequences, of which the ten most abundant hold less than 9%. The specimen sequenced was blood. Receptor source: a human donor with ulcerative colitis or Crohn's disease, or a healthy co-twin of an affected twin (not recorded which).

Here the CDR3 reads CSVAWTDNYGYTF. The V gene is TRBV29-1, the J gene TRBJ1-2. The CDR3 loop spans 13 amino acids. Germline V gene data show CDR1 as SQVTM and CDR2 as ANQGSEA.

V usage is TRBV27 and J usage is TRBJ2-7. The CDR3 contains 15 residues. Germline CDR1 MNHEY, CDR2 SMNVEV (reference sequence). The CDR3 is CASSLSSFRWGEQYF.

This chain links TRBV5-1 with TRBJ2-2; the D call of TRBD1 rests on TCRdb alone, since no DNA is present to check it. This CDR3 is built from 16 residues. Germline loops: CDR1 SGHRS, CDR2 YFSETQ. CDR3 sequence reads: CASPHSGTANTGELFF.

The CDR3 protein is CSAPRQSTEAFF. This chain uses TRBV20-1 with TRBJ1-1. Looked up from germline, CDR1 is DFQATT and CDR2 is SNEGSKA (reference sequence). This CDR3 spans 12 amino acids.

This chain joins TRBV20-1 and TRBJ2-1; TCRdb proposes TRBD2, but this gene call is untestable without DNA. Germline V lookup: CDR1 DFQATT, CDR2 SNEGSKA (reference sequence). The CDR3 has 15 residues. CDR3: CSASPSGSGGNEQFF.

The genes are TRBV20-1 and TRBJ2-1; the D call from TCRdb, TRBD1, cannot be confirmed without DNA. The CDR3 covers 16 residues. The germline V gene has CDR1 DFQATT and CDR2 SNEGSKA (reference sequence). This chain's CDR3 is CSAPGVSVKLRDEQFF.

The genes are TRBV4-2 and TRBJ2-1; the D gene TCRdb calls, TRBD2, cannot be checked with no DNA. CDR1 LGHNA and CDR2 YNFKEQ come from the germline V gene. The CDR3 contains 16 residues. The CDR3 protein is CASSQALQGGYNEQFF.

The chain's CDR3 is CASSQALGSTEAFF. The genes are TRBV10-3 and TRBJ1-1. CDR1 and CDR2 (germline): ENHRY, SYGVKD. The CDR3 extends over 14 amino acids.

The chain recombines TRBV20-1 with TRBJ2-1; TCRdb names TRBD1, which stays unverified in the absence of DNA. This CDR3 is 14 amino acids long. Germline V lookup: CDR1 DFQATT, CDR2 SNEGSKA (reference sequence). The CDR3 here is CSARAPGGWLEQFF.

The chain is built from TRBV2 and TRBJ2-3; the TRBD1 assignment by TCRdb is unverifiable without DNA. The CDR3 has 12 amino acids. CDR1 is SNHLY, CDR2 FYNNEI, per germline. The CDR3 spells CASSEGVGKAYF.

The chain is built from TRBV6-1 and TRBJ2-2; TCRdb calls TRBD1, which cannot be checked without DNA. The CDR3 has 15 residues. CDR1 is MNHNS, CDR2 SASEGT, per germline. The CDR3 reads CASSRPGGNTGELFF.

The chain links TRBV29-1 to TRBJ1-2; the D call from TCRdb, TRBD1, cannot be confirmed without DNA. The germline gives CDR1 SQVTM, CDR2 ANQGSEA. The CDR3 spans 14 residues. The CDR3 loop is CSVEAGPTYHGYTF.

The rearrangement links TRBV9 to TRBJ2-1; no DNA is available, so the TRBD2 call from TCRdb remains unchecked. CDR1 is SGDLS and CDR2 is YYNGEE in the germline V gene. CDR3 size: 15 residues. The chain's CDR3 is CASSVEAGLVNEQFF. Drawing the rest from reference TRBV9 and TRBJ2-1, the complete variable domain is DSGVTQTPKHLITATGQRVTLRCSPRSGDLSVYWYQQSLDQGLQFLIQYYNGEERAKGNILERFSAQQFPDLHSELNLSSLELGDSALYFCASSVEAGLVNEQFFGPGTRLTVL.

The chain recombines TRBV7-6 with TRBJ2-1; TCRdb lists TRBD1, though no DNA is available to test this call. This CDR3 region has 15 residues. Looked up from germline, CDR1 is SGHVS and CDR2 is FNYEAQ. CDR3 region: CASSQDRGNYNEQFF.

The rearrangement joins TRBV30 to TRBJ1-5. Germline CDR1 is GTSNPN and CDR2 is SVGIG (reference sequence). The CDR3 has 14 residues. The CDR3 protein is CAWSVWEVSQPQHF.

The V gene is TRBV29-1, the J gene TRBJ2-7. There are 13 residues in the CDR3. Germline CDR1 reads SQVTM; CDR2 reads ANQGSEA. CDR3 loop: CSVGGLVGNEQYF.

The V gene is TRBV4-1, the J gene TRBJ2-1; TCRdb names TRBD1, which stays unverified in the absence of DNA. Germline V CDR1 and CDR2: MGHRA, YSYEKL. The CDR3 runs to 15 residues. The CDR3 spells CASSPGGANYNEQFF.

V and J are TRBV3-1 and TRBJ1-2; the D gene TCRdb calls, TRBD1, cannot be checked with no DNA. This CDR3 region has 15 residues. Germline V gene data show CDR1 as LGHDT and CDR2 as YNNKEL (reference sequence). CDR3 residues: CASSLPGQDQLGYTF.

J is TRBJ1-1 and V is TRBV6-2 or TRBV6-3; TCRdb returns TRBD1, unconfirmable since there is no DNA. The CDR3 extends over 15 amino acids. Germline-derived CDR1 and CDR2 are MNHEY and SVGEGT. The CDR3: CASSYTPHRDTEAFF.